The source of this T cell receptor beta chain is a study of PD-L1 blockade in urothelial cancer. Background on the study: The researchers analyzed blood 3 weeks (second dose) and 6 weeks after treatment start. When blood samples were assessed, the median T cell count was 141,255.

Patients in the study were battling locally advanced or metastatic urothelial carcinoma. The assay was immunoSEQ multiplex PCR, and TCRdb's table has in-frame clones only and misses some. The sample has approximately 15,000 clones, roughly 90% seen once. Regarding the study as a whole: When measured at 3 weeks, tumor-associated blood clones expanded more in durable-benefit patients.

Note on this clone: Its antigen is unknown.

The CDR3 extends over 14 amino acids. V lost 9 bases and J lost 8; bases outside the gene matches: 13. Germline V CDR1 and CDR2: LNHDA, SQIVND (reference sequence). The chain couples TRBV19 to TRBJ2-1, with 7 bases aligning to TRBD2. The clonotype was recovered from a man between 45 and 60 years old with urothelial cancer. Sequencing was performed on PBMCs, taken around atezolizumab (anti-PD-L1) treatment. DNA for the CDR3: TGTGCCAGCAACACGGGGGGATTACAGGATGAGCAGTTCTTC. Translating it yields CASNTGGLQDEQFF.